Listed here are 13 T cell receptor beta chains from one sample, sequenced in a study of Graves' ophthalmopathy and Graves' hyperthyroidism (dated by TCRdb to 2016 to 2019). The run used an Illumina HiSeq 2000. For repertoire sequencing, TCR beta CDR3 regions were amplified from RNA transcripts. HTBI primers and the Qiagen OneStep RT-PCR kit were used in a first-round RT-PCR, which was followed by a second-round multiplex PCR, size selection and purification. The public reads were reprocessed in TCRdb via fastp at Q25 and MiXCR, keeping in-frame beta chains. CDR3 protein sequences are deduplicated, and each keeps its most common genes and DNA. Within this sample are about 640,000 distinct CDR3 sequences, with roughly 39% of them counted one time only. Of the sample, around 3% is held by the ten largest clones. Specimen: peripheral blood. These receptors all stem from an adult man with Graves' ophthalmopathy.

Ten or more counts support this clonotype. The chain recombines TRBV7-3 with TRBJ1-6; D is undetermined. The CDR3 runs to 15 residues. Germline V lookup: CDR1 SGHTA, CDR2 FQGTGA. V was shortened by 1 base and J by 7 bases, with 11 bases between the two germline ends. The CDR3 region has the DNA TGTGCCAGCAGCTTAAAGGGTCCGGTGAATTCACCCCTCCACTTT. Translated, it gives CASSLKGPVNSPLHF.

As for this clonotype: The junction shows a germline mismatch at one end, possibly a read error. The gene calls are TRBV10-3 and TRBJ1-5; D perhaps matches TRBD1 (6 bases). This CDR3 is built from 11 residues. CDR1 ENHRY and CDR2 SYGVKD come from the germline V gene. The CDR3 loop reads CTIRDGQTQHF. CDR3 DNA: TGTACCATCAGGGACGGACAGACCCAGCATTTT.

This clonotype has just a few counts. The rearrangement uses TRBV4-2 and TRBJ1-3; D is undetermined. The CDR3 runs to 15 residues. Germline loops: CDR1 LGHNA, CDR2 YNFKEQ. V lost 0 bases to trimming and J lost 2 bases, with 8 bases between them. This CDR3 reads CASSQDRGAGNTIYF. The DNA of the CDR3 is TGTGCCAGCAGCCAAGATAGAGGTGCTGGAAACACCATATATTTT.

The chain joins TRBV29-1 to TRBJ2-7; D is undetermined. The germline V and J ends were trimmed by 8 bases and 0 bases, with 11 bases remaining between them. The CDR3 contains 12 residues. Per the germline V gene, CDR1 is SQVTM and CDR2 is ANQGSEA. The CDR3 DNA sequence: TGCAGCAGTTTGACGGCCTCCTACGAGCAGTACTTC. It codes for CSSLTASYEQYF.

This clonotype has ten or more counts. The V gene is TRBV9, the J gene TRBJ1-6, with D possibly TRBD1 on 5 matching bases. Germline assignment: CDR1 SGDLS and CDR2 YYNGEE. The CDR3 runs to 14 residues. V was pared by 1 base and J by 5 bases, with 7 bases between. The CDR3 reads CASSVQGDNSPLHF. The CDR3 region has the DNA TGTGCCAGCAGCGTACAGGGTGATAATTCACCCCTCCACTTT.

This clonotype was seen ten or more times. The rearrangement uses TRBV6-5 and TRBJ2-5; D gene ambiguous. Trimming cost V 0 bases and J 5 bases, with 7 bases left between them. CDR3 length: 13 amino acids. CDR1 is MNHEY and CDR2 is SVGAGI in the germline V gene. CDR3 region: CASSYSIWETQYF. The CDR3 bases are TGTGCCAGCAGTTACTCGATCTGGGAGACCCAGTACTTC.

This clonotype was picked up many times. The chain combines TRBV12-5 with TRBJ1-6, with D tentatively TRBD1 (5 bases). Germline V gene sequence: CDR1 LGHNT, CDR2 FRNRAP. The V end lost 2 bases, the J end lost 13 bases, and 15 bases lay between the germline ends. The CDR3 has 14 amino acids. CDR3 DNA: TGTGCTAGTGGTTTGTCTCTGGGGGTCGCGCCCCTCCACTTT. Its translation is CASGLSLGVAPLHF.

This clonotype was observed a handful of times. CDR3 sequence reads: CASSPLEREHEQFF. The CDR3 DNA reads TGTGCCAGCAGCCCCTTAGAGCGGGAACATGAGCAGTTCTTC. V usage is TRBV25-1 and J usage is TRBJ2-1, with 7 positions matching TRBD2. CDR3 length: 14 amino acids. In germline, CDR1 is MGHDK, CDR2 SYGVNS. The ends lost 6 bases at V and 8 bases at J; junction bases unmatched: 10. The variable domain in full, with the rest retrieved from reference TRBV25-1 and TRBJ2-1, is EADIYQTPRYLVIGTGKKITLECSQTMGHDKMYWYQQDPGMELHLIHYSYGVNSTEKGDLSSESTVSRIRTEHFPLTLESARPSHTSQYLCASSPLEREHEQFFGPGTRLTVL.

The chain combines TRBV19 with TRBJ1-2; D uncertain. Germline V gives CDR1 LNHDA, CDR2 SQIVND (reference sequence). The CDR3 runs to 13 residues. V was cut by 2 bases and J by 6 bases, with 10 bases left in between. CDR3 residues: CASSIMEKDGYTF. CDR3 nucleotide sequence: TGTGCCAGTAGTATAATGGAAAAGGATGGCTACACCTTC.

The rearrangement uses TRBV29-1 and TRBJ2-7, with 11 bases fitting TRBD2. V trimming: 8 bases; J trimming: 5 bases; junction bases outside the gene matches: 8. Germline-derived CDR1 and CDR2 are SQVTM and ANQGSEA. The CDR3 sequence is 13 residues long. The CDR3 region is CSSQLAGVHEQYF. The DNA of the CDR3 is TGCAGCAGCCAACTAGCGGGAGTCCACGAGCAGTACTTC.

V gene TRBV25-1 combines with J gene TRBJ2-3; no firm D call. The germline CDR1 and CDR2 sequences are MGHDK and SYGVNS. CDR3 length equals 11 residues. Trimming shortened V by 3 bases and J by 7 bases, and 5 bases separated the two germline ends. The CDR3 sequence: CASSDPYTQYF. As DNA, the CDR3 is TGTGCCAGCAGTGATCCGTATACGCAGTATTTT.

On this clonotype: A junction end diverges from the germline sequence, so it may reflect a read error. V usage is TRBV6-5 and J usage is TRBJ2-5; a weak D match, TRBD2 (5 bases). CDR1 MNHEY and CDR2 SVGAGI come from the germline V gene. This CDR3 is 17 amino acids long. The CDR3 protein is CAISQAWGRGILETQYF. The CDR3 nucleotides are TGTGCCATCAGTCAAGCTTGGGGTCGAGGGATCTTAGAGACCCAGTACTTC.

With respect to this clonotype: At one of its ends the junction is not consistent with the germline gene, which may arise from a read error. The V and J genes are TRBV5-1 and TRBJ1-1; D is uncertain. The CDR3 is made up of 14 amino acids. Germline V gene sequence: CDR1 SGHRS, CDR2 YFSETQ. For the CDR3, the DNA is TGCACCAGCAGCTCGGACGCAGCTAACACTGAAGCTTTCTTT. Translating it yields CTSSSDAANTEAFF.